Listed here are 27 T cell receptor beta chains from one sample, sequenced in a study of T cell responses to AZD1222 COVID-19 vaccine. Clones were read by immunoSEQ multiplex PCR, and TCRdb kept only the in-frame ones, dropping some. The sample has some 50,000 clones, around 85% seen once. Sequencing was performed on peripheral blood, taken on day 0 of AZD1222 vaccination. The receptor source for this set is an adult in good health.

This chain connects TRBV27 to TRBJ2-7; 9 nucleotides align to TRBD1. In germline, CDR1 is MNHEY, CDR2 SMNVEV (reference sequence). CDR3 length equals 14 residues. The V segment lost 7 bases and the J segment 4 bases; nucleotides outside the gene matches: 8. CDR3 bases: TGTGCCAGCATGTGGACAGGGGCGGGTTACGAGCAGTACTTC. Its translation is CASMWTGAGYEQYF.

On this clone itself: Sequence at one end of the junction differs from germline and may be a read error. This chain connects TRBV4-2 to TRBJ1-4; 9 bases agree with TRBD1. In germline, CDR1 is LGHNA, CDR2 YNFKEQ. The CDR3 runs to 16 residues. The CDR3 region has the DNA TGTGCCAGCAGCCAAGGGACAGGGGTGGCTGGTGAAAAATTGTTTTTT. Translated, it gives CASSQGTGVAGEKLFF.

The J gene is TRBJ1-3, the V gene TRBV24-1; D remains ambiguous. CDR1 KGHDR and CDR2 SFDVKD come from the germline V gene. V lost 5 bases and J 7 bases, leaving 5 bases between the germline ends. The CDR3 is 11 amino acids. The CDR3 is CATSVGNTIYF. Here the CDR3 DNA reads TGTGCCACCAGTGTTGGTAACACCATATATTTT.

J is TRBJ1-3 and V is TRBV7-9; D perhaps matches TRBD1 (6 bases). CDR3 length equals 14 residues. Trimming took 7 bases from V and 1 from J, leaving 11 bases between them. Per germline, CDR1 SEHNR and CDR2 FQNEAQ (reference sequence). CDR3: CASTPGVSGNTIYF. The CDR3 DNA reads TGTGCCAGCACCCCAGGGGTTTCTGGAAACACCATATATTTT.

The chain uses TRBV2 and TRBJ1-6, with TRBD1 matching over 7 bases. Germline V gene sequence: CDR1 SNHLY, CDR2 FYNNEI. The CDR3 runs to 14 residues. The V segment lost 6 bases and the J segment 7 bases; nucleotides outside the gene matches: 6. In nucleotides, the CDR3 is TGTGCCAGCAGGGGGGACAGTCAAAATTCACCCCTCCACTTT. This codes for CASRGDSQNSPLHF. Combining the CDR3 with reference TRBV2 and TRBJ1-6 gives the whole variable domain EPEVTQTPSHQVTQMGQEVILRCVPISNHLYFYWYRQILGQKVEFLVSFYNNEISEKSEIFDDQFSVERPDGSNFTLKIRSTKLEDSAMYFCASRGDSQNSPLHFGNGTRLTVT.

This clone was seen more than once but under ten times. The chain uses TRBV5-4 and TRBJ1-2; D may be TRBD1 (6 bases). The V and J ends lost 0 bases and 5 bases respectively, with 11 bases between them. The CDR3 extends over 14 amino acids. Germline-derived CDR1 and CDR2 are SGHNT and YYREEE (reference sequence). The CDR3 region has the DNA TGTGCCAGCAGCTTGGGTGGGGGGCGGTATGGCTACACCTTC. Protein: CASSLGGGRYGYTF.

The gene calls are TRBV19 and TRBJ2-1; 9 nucleotides line up with TRBD2. Germline CDR1 and CDR2: LNHDA and SQIVND (reference sequence). Trimming cost V 3 bases and J 9 bases; bases outside gene matches: 9. CDR3 size: 15 residues. CDR3 residues: CASSMGSGSGSEQFF. The CDR3 DNA is TGTGCCAGTAGTATGGGTAGCGGGAGTGGAAGTGAGCAGTTCTTC.

The genes are TRBV11-2 and TRBJ2-2, with TRBD1 as a possible D gene (6 bases). With 1 base removed from V and 4 bases from J, the gap between germline ends came to 13 bases. The CDR3 runs to 16 residues. Germline assignment: CDR1 SGHAT and CDR2 FQNNGV. The CDR3 spells CASSLARQVLTGELFF. The CDR3 bases are TGTGCCAGCAGCTTAGCGAGACAGGTCCTCACCGGGGAGCTGTTTTTT.

On this clone itself: The same CDR3 is also encoded by other DNA sequences in this sample. The chain links TRBV30 to TRBJ1-5, with a tentative D call TRBD1 (5 bases). Germline lookup yields CDR1 GTSNPN and CDR2 SVGIG (reference sequence). V shed 0 bases and J shed 7 bases, with 16 bases lying between them. This CDR3 comprises 15 residues. The CDR3 DNA sequence: TGTGCCTGGAGTGTCCCCCCCCCGGGGGGACAGCCCCAGCATTTT. It translates to CAWSVPPPGGQPQHF.

The gene calls are TRBV6-5 and TRBJ1-3, with D possibly being TRBD1 (5 bases). Germline V CDR1 and CDR2: MNHEY, SVGAGI. V was trimmed by 8 bases and J by 0 bases, leaving 11 bases between them. CDR3 size: 14 residues. The CDR3 DNA reads TGTGCCAGCGTCCCGGGGGGCTCTGGAAACACCATATATTTT. Amino acid sequence: CASVPGGSGNTIYF.

This chain's CDR3 is CSVVKDSTDTQYF. In DNA form, the CDR3 reads TGCAGCGTTGTCAAGGACAGCACAGATACGCAGTATTTT. The chain couples TRBV29-1 to TRBJ2-3; D remains ambiguous. Germline V gives CDR1 SQVTM, CDR2 ANQGSEA. V lost 4 bases and J 0 bases, leaving 8 bases between the germline ends. This CDR3 has 13 residues.

This chain links TRBV6-2 or TRBV6-3 with TRBJ2-7; D is possibly TRBD1 (5 bases). Germline CDR1 is MNHEY and CDR2 is SVGEGT. The CDR3 consists of 14 residues. The V end lost 5 bases, the J end lost 0 bases, and 11 bases lay between the germline ends. The CDR3 region is CASSNPRGSYEQYF. The CDR3, as DNA: TGTGCCAGCAGTAATCCTAGGGGCTCCTACGAGCAGTACTTC.

This rearrangement joins TRBV14 to TRBJ1-1, with a tentative D call TRBD1 (5 bases). From germline, CDR1 is SGHDN and CDR2 FVKESK. The CDR3 sequence is 13 residues long. Trimming pared 1 base from V and 3 bases from J, leaving 6 bases between. CDR3 DNA sequence: TGTGCCAGCAGCCAAGTGACAGACACTGAAGCTTTCTTT. Translation gives CASSQVTDTEAFF.

The chain employs TRBV28 and TRBJ2-4; 7 bases fit TRBD2. The V and J ends lost 6 bases and 1 base, in that order; junction bases with no gene match: 9. Germline V gives CDR1 MDHEN, CDR2 SYDVKM. CDR3 size: 16 residues. Here the CDR3 DNA reads TGTGCCAGCAGCCGAGGACTAGTAGGCGCCAAAAACATTCAGTACTTC. Encoded protein: CASSRGLVGAKNIQYF.

The CDR3 here is CASSPPVGYGYTF. CDR3 nucleotide sequence: TGTGCCAGCAGCCCCCCTGTCGGCTATGGCTACACCTTC. The chain has TRBV6-2 or TRBV6-3 and TRBJ1-2; no clear D gene. The CDR3 has 13 amino acids. Germline V gives CDR1 MNHEY, CDR2 SVGEGT. Trimming cost V 6 bases and J 4 bases, with 12 bases left between them.

This clone appeared a few times. This chain links TRBV5-3 with TRBJ2-7, with 9 nucleotides matching TRBD2. TRBV5-3 is reported as an ORF; its role is uncertain. The CDR3 length is 19 residues. J lost 3 bases, V lost 4 bases, and 20 bases had no gene match. Written as DNA, the CDR3 is TGTGCCAGAAGCCTGGCAGGGGAGGAAAGACTAGCGGCCAGCTACGAGCAGTACTTC. This translates into CARSLAGEERLAASYEQYF.

This clone was recorded a few times. This chain links TRBV30 with TRBJ1-5, with a tentative D call TRBD1 (5 bases). CDR1 GTSNPN and CDR2 SVGIG come from the germline V gene (reference sequence). The CDR3 runs to 14 residues. Trimming cost V 2 bases and J 4 bases, with 12 bases left between them. The chain's CDR3 is CAWSPRVANQPQHF. In DNA form, the CDR3 reads TGTGCCTGGAGTCCCAGGGTAGCAAATCAGCCCCAGCATTTT.

This rearrangement joins TRBV5-6 to TRBJ2-3, with D perhaps matching TRBD1 (5 bases). CDR3 size: 18 residues. V was trimmed by 0 bases and J by 8 bases, leaving 25 bases between them. Germline V gene data show CDR1 as SGHDT and CDR2 as YYEEEE. This chain's CDR3 is CASSLAFKGSPSQGTQYF. CDR3 nucleotide sequence: TGTGCCAGCAGCTTGGCTTTTAAGGGGTCCCCTTCCCAGGGTACGCAGTATTTT.

Only a few counts were recorded for this clone. The V gene is TRBV29-1, the J gene TRBJ1-6, with TRBD1 identical over 9 bases. CDR1 is SQVTM and CDR2 is ANQGSEA in the germline V gene. V dropped 6 bases and J dropped 7; count of bases not matched to a gene: 10. This CDR3 spans 15 amino acids. CDR3 loop: CSVRLQGAENSPLHF. The CDR3 DNA reads as TGCAGCGTCCGCCTACAGGGGGCAGAGAATTCACCCCTCCACTTT.

The rearrangement joins TRBV7-9 to TRBJ1-3; no reliable D call. V lost 1 base and J lost 0, with 10 bases in between. CDR3 length: 16 residues. Germline values: CDR1 SEHNR, CDR2 FQNEAQ (reference sequence). The DNA of the CDR3 is TGTGCCAGCAGCTTAGGTGGACGGACCTCTGGAAACACCATATATTTT. Translated: CASSLGGRTSGNTIYF.

The V and J genes are TRBV5-1 and TRBJ2-6; TRBD1 matches 7 bases. J gave up 4 bases and V 6 bases, and 7 bases lay outside the gene matches. This CDR3 has 15 residues. CDR1 and CDR2 (germline): SGHRS, YFSETQ. The CDR3 region is CASIEGGDGANVLTF. In nucleotides, the CDR3 is TGCGCCAGCATAGAAGGGGGCGACGGGGCCAACGTCCTGACTTTC. Complete variable domain (other parts from reference TRBV5-1 and TRBJ2-6): KAGVTQTPRYLIKTRGQQVTLSCSPISGHRSVSWYQQTPGQGLQFLFEYFSETQRNKGNFPGRFSGRQFSNSRSEMNVSTLELGDSALYLCASIEGGDGANVLTFGAGSRLTVL.

This chain joins TRBV6-1 and TRBJ2-7, with 9 bases fitting TRBD2. V lost 2 bases to trimming and J lost 6 bases; unmatched junction nucleotides: 8. CDR1 and CDR2 from the germline V gene are MNHNS and SASEGT. The CDR3 spans 15 residues. The CDR3: CASSESISGRTEQYF. DNA of the CDR3: TGTGCCAGCAGTGAATCGATTAGCGGGAGAACCGAGCAGTACTTC.

V gene TRBV28 combines with J gene TRBJ1-3; possibly TRBD1 for D (6 bases). The V and J ends lost 6 bases and 3 bases respectively, with 12 bases between them. The CDR3 is 14 residues long. Per germline, CDR1 MDHEN and CDR2 SYDVKM. This chain's CDR3 is CASRAGAYGNTIYF. The CDR3, as DNA: TGTGCCAGCAGGGCAGGGGCTTATGGAAACACCATATATTTT. The variable domain in full, completed from reference TRBV28 and TRBJ1-3, reads DVKVTQSSRYLVKRTGEKVFLECVQDMDHENMFWYRQDPGLGLRLIYFSYDVKMKEKGDIPEGYSVSREKKERFSLILESASTNQTSMYLCASRAGAYGNTIYFGEGSWLTVV.

The chain carries TRBV12-3 or TRBV12-4 and TRBJ1-1; D gene unclear. V lost 5 bases to trimming and J lost 5 bases, with 12 bases between them. The CDR3 is made up of 13 amino acids. CDR3 in amino acids: CASSPGVWTEAFF. The CDR3 coding sequence is TGTGCCAGCAGTCCCGGGGTATGGACTGAAGCTTTCTTT.

The V call is TRBV4-1, the J call TRBJ2-1; D might be TRBD2 (7 bases). Germline V gene lookup returns CDR1 MGHRA and CDR2 YSYEKL. Trimming left V 1 base short and J 7 bases short, with 17 bases between. This CDR3 spans 16 amino acids. CDR3 DNA: TGCGCCAGCAGCCAAGGCGGTGGGGGGGCGGTTAATGAGCAGTTCTTC. Its protein product is CASSQGGGGAVNEQFF.

The CDR3 DNA follows: TGTGCCAGCAGTTTAGGCAGGGGGTCTGGAAACACCATATATTTT. It codes for CASSLGRGSGNTIYF. V usage is TRBV28 and J usage is TRBJ1-3, with 7 bases identical to TRBD1. Germline V gene sequence: CDR1 MDHEN, CDR2 SYDVKM. The CDR3 has 15 residues. The V and J ends lost 2 bases and 1 base, in that order; junction bases with no gene match: 2.

This clone showed up just once. This CDR3 reads CASSLTTVTEAFF. In DNA, the CDR3 is TGTGCCAGCAGCCTAACGACCGTTACTGAAGCTTTCTTT. The chain recombines TRBV7-9 with TRBJ1-1; D gene unclear. V lost 5 bases and J 5 bases, leaving 12 bases between the germline ends. Germline assignment: CDR1 SEHNR and CDR2 FQNEAQ (reference sequence). This CDR3 has 13 amino acids.